The clone carrying this TCR beta chain was seen many times. The data derive from a study of early T cells in non-severe SARS-CoV-2 infection. Overall study: Sequencing was performed on bulk RNA from unsorted whole blood, leaving chains unpaired.

This CDR3 has 17 amino acids. V lost 7 bases and J lost 3; bases outside the gene matches: 16. Germline V CDR1 and CDR2: MNHEY, SVGEGT. MiXCR, applied by TCRdb to the 5' RACE reads, yields one record per CDR3 protein. The sample lists about 56,000 distinct CDR3 sequences, approximately 10% occurring once. The rearrangement links TRBV6-2 or TRBV6-3 to TRBJ1-1; 8 bases align to TRBD1. The sequence was obtained from an adult who was a healthcare worker with PCR-confirmed SARS-CoV-2 infection or an uninfected control (not recorded which). Specimen: whole blood. The CDR3 protein is CASNYPDTRGRDTEAFF. The CDR3 DNA sequence: TGTGCCAGCAATTATCCCGACACCAGGGGGCGGGACACTGAAGCTTTCTTT.